Shown below are 27 T cell receptor beta chains from a single sample sequenced in a study of cytomegalovirus exposure and HLA in healthy donors. A multiplex PCR was run with 60 Vbeta primers and 13 Jbeta primers. Assay: immunoSEQ multiplex PCR; the TCRdb copy retains only in-frame clones and omits some. The sample lists around 130,000 clones, more than 65% occurring once. Sample: PBMCs. All receptors derive from a woman between 18 and 29 years old in good health and CMV-seropositive.

The chain links TRBV19 to TRBJ2-6; 7 bases line up with TRBD1. There are 16 residues in the CDR3. With V trimmed by 5 bases and J by 0 bases, 4 bases remained unmatched. Germline V gene sequence: CDR1 LNHDA, CDR2 SQIVND (reference sequence). The CDR3, as DNA: TGTGCCAGTAGTTATCGGGACAGCTCTGGGGCCAACGTCCTGACTTTC. This encodes CASSYRDSSGANVLTF. The full variable domain, rest sourced from reference TRBV19 and TRBJ2-6, is DGGITQSPKYLFRKEGQNVTLSCEQNLNHDAMYWYRQDPGQGLRLIYYSQIVNDFQKGDIAEGYSVSREKKESFPLTVTSAQKNPTAFYLCASSYRDSSGANVLTFGAGSRLTVL.

The chain couples TRBV2 to TRBJ2-3; tentative D call: TRBD1 (5 bases). The germline gives CDR1 SNHLY, CDR2 FYNNEI. Between the trimmed V and J ends, which lost 1 base and 2 bases, there was a span of 7 bases. There are 14 residues in the CDR3. The CDR3 spells CASSEEGFTDTQYF. The CDR3 nucleotides read TGTGCCAGCAGTGAAGAGGGGTTCACAGATACGCAGTATTTT.

The V call is TRBV10-3, the J call TRBJ1-5; 7 bases map to TRBD1. The CDR3 loop spans 16 amino acids. V gave up 6 bases and J gave up 7 bases; unmatched junction bases: 15. Germline loops: CDR1 ENHRY, CDR2 SYGVKD. The CDR3 protein is CAISPKGGEGKQPQHF. Written as DNA, the CDR3 is TGTGCCATCAGCCCAAAAGGGGGCGAAGGTAAGCAGCCCCAGCATTTT.

The rearrangement joins TRBV19 to TRBJ2-7; D is perhaps TRBD1 (6 bases). The length of the CDR3 is 13 residues. Germline assignment: CDR1 LNHDA and CDR2 SQIVND (reference sequence). V was shortened by 8 bases and J by 1 base, with 12 bases between the two germline ends. The CDR3 protein is CASGDRYSYEQYF. DNA of the CDR3: TGTGCCAGTGGAGACAGGTATTCCTACGAGCAGTACTTC.

This chain joins TRBV5-1 and TRBJ2-1; TRBD2 aligns across 11 bases. Germline V lookup: CDR1 SGHRS, CDR2 YFSETQ. The CDR3 is made up of 15 amino acids. V was pared by 2 bases and J by 5 bases, with 3 bases of the junction left unmatched. This chain's CDR3 is CASSFLAGGNNEQFF. The CDR3 nucleotides read TGCGCCAGCAGCTTCCTAGCGGGGGGTAACAATGAGCAGTTCTTC.

This rearrangement joins TRBV5-1 to TRBJ1-1; no clear D gene. This CDR3 contains 14 residues. Germline V gene lookup returns CDR1 SGHRS and CDR2 YFSETQ. V gave up 2 bases and J gave up 3 bases, with 11 bases separating them. The chain's CDR3 is CASSLGQRDTEAFF. The CDR3 DNA sequence: TGCGCCAGCAGCTTAGGGCAGAGGGACACTGAAGCTTTCTTT.

In nucleotides, the CDR3 is TGTGCCTGGAGTGTGATTAGCTCCAATGAGCAGTTCTTC. Protein sequence: CAWSVISSNEQFF. This chain links TRBV30 with TRBJ2-1, with unresolved D. The CDR3 contains 13 residues. The V end lost 0 bases, the J end lost 6 bases, and 9 bases lay between the germline ends. CDR1 and CDR2 from the germline V gene are GTSNPN and SVGIG (reference sequence).

The chain combines TRBV6-1 with TRBJ2-2; weak D call: TRBD2 (6 bases). Trimming removed 0 bases at V and 4 bases at J, with 12 bases between. The germline V gene has CDR1 MNHNS and CDR2 SASEGT. The CDR3 consists of 16 residues. The DNA of the CDR3 is TGTGCCAGCAGTGAAGCGCGGGACTCCTTCACCGGGGAGCTGTTTTTT. This codes for CASSEARDSFTGELFF.

CDR3: CASSLERGGLGYF. CDR3 bases: TGTGCCAGCAGCTTAGAGCGGGGGGGCCTAGGCTACTTC. This chain connects TRBV7-2 to TRBJ2-4, with 10 bases identical to TRBD2. V trimming: 1 base; J trimming: 16 bases; junction bases outside the gene matches: 7. The CDR3 spans 13 residues. Germline V gene sequence: CDR1 SGHTA, CDR2 FQGNSA. The variable domain in full, completed from reference TRBV7-2 and TRBJ2-4, reads GAGVSQSPSNKVTEKGKDVELRCDPISGHTALYWYRQSLGQGLEFLIYFQGNSAPDKSGLPSDRFSAERTGGSVSTLTIQRTQQEDSAVYLCASSLERGGLGYFGAGTRLSVL.

Written as DNA, the CDR3 is TGTGCCAGCAGCTTACTAGGACAGGGGGCGGTGAACACTGAAGCTTTCTTT. Protein: CASSLLGQGAVNTEAFF. The rearrangement links TRBV7-6 to TRBJ1-1, with 11 bases aligning to TRBD1. CDR1 and CDR2 from the germline V gene are SGHVS and FNYEAQ. The length of the CDR3 is 17 residues. After removal of 2 bases from V and 0 bases from J, the junction contained 5 bases not matched to a gene.

J is TRBJ1-2 and V is TRBV6-5; D is perhaps TRBD1 (5 bases). Germline values: CDR1 MNHEY, CDR2 SVGAGI. Trimming shortened V by 6 bases and J by 7 bases, and 12 bases separated the two germline ends. This CDR3 has 12 residues. Here the CDR3 reads CASSRQQGGYTF. The CDR3 DNA is TGTGCCAGCAGCCGACAGCAGGGTGGCTACACCTTC.

The genes are TRBV7-9 and TRBJ1-6; D possibly corresponds to TRBD1 (6 bases). The CDR3 has 17 amino acids. From germline, CDR1 is SEHNR and CDR2 FQNEAQ (reference sequence). Between the trimmed V and J ends, which lost 5 bases and 5 bases, there was a span of 19 bases. The DNA of the CDR3 is TGTGCCAGCAGCCTACCCTGGACAGAAGGGGATAATTCACCCCTCCACTTT. Translation gives CASSLPWTEGDNSPLHF.

The chain couples TRBV5-1 to TRBJ1-1; D gene ambiguous. CDR3 length equals 16 residues. V was trimmed by 3 bases and J by 3 bases, leaving 18 bases between them. The germline CDR1 and CDR2 sequences are SGHRS and YFSETQ. In DNA, the CDR3 is TGCGCCAGCAGCTCCCCGGAGACCTTCTGGGACACTGAAGCTTTCTTT. Encoded protein: CASSSPETFWDTEAFF.

This clone was recorded only once. V usage is TRBV7-8 and J usage is TRBJ2-5, with 8 bases matching TRBD1. The CDR3 runs 15 residues. Losses at the gene ends were 4 bases for V and 2 bases for J; bases not matched to a gene: 6. Germline CDR1 SGHVS, CDR2 FQNEAQ. CDR3 in DNA: TGTGCCAGCAGCTCGGGACAGGCGGGGCAAGAGACCCAGTACTTC. Translated: CASSSGQAGQETQYF.

CDR3 loop: CATSTTGTSPRGTDTQYF. In nucleotides, the CDR3 is TGTGCCACCAGCACTACCGGGACTAGCCCCCGGGGCACAGATACGCAGTATTTT. V is TRBV15 and J is TRBJ2-3; TRBD2 matches 9 bases. Trimming took 4 bases from V and 1 from J; bases not matched to a gene: 12. In germline, CDR1 is LNHNV, CDR2 YYDKDF (reference sequence). The CDR3 runs to 18 residues.

The chain uses TRBV2 and TRBJ2-5, with TRBD1 as a possible D gene (7 bases). The J call could be wrong; TRBJ2-7 is a better fit for the DNA end. The CDR3 consists of 14 residues. Germline V CDR1 and CDR2: SNHLY, FYNNEI. CDR3 sequence (DNA): TGTGCCAGCAGTGACTGGCAGGGGGGCTACGAGCAGTACTTC. Translating gives CASSDWQGGYEQYF.

The chain recombines TRBV10-3 with TRBJ1-1; D possibly corresponds to TRBD1 (6 bases). The CDR3 spans 11 residues. V was shortened by 3 bases and J by 7 bases, with 6 bases between the two germline ends. Germline assignment: CDR1 ENHRY and CDR2 SYGVKD. CDR3 sequence reads: CAISEGGEAFF. The CDR3 DNA reads as TGTGCCATCAGTGAAGGGGGTGAAGCTTTCTTT.

The chain carries TRBV6-5 and TRBJ2-3, with a possible D match to TRBD1 (5 bases). This CDR3 region has 15 residues. Germline V lookup: CDR1 MNHEY, CDR2 SVGAGI. V was pared by 5 bases and J by 0 bases, with 12 bases between. CDR3 DNA sequence: TGTGCCAGCAGTCCTGCGACAGCTAGCACAGATACGCAGTATTTT. Translated, it gives CASSPATASTDTQYF.

This clone occurred once. V is TRBV4-2 and J is TRBJ2-1; 11 bases agree with TRBD2. V trimming: 0 bases; J trimming: 7 bases; junction bases outside the gene matches: 5. The germline V gene encodes CDR1 LGHNA and CDR2 YNFKEQ. This CDR3 comprises 16 residues. This CDR3 is CASSQETSGGVNEQFF. Here the CDR3 DNA reads TGTGCCAGCAGCCAAGAAACTAGCGGGGGTGTTAATGAGCAGTTCTTC.

V and J are TRBV5-1 and TRBJ2-7, with 7 bases lining up with TRBD2. The germline gives CDR1 SGHRS, CDR2 YFSETQ. Trimming cost V 5 bases and J 2 bases; bases outside gene matches: 10. The CDR3 is 15 amino acids. CDR3: CASRQGSGGTYEQYF. The CDR3 region has the DNA TGCGCCAGCAGGCAGGGTTCGGGGGGAACCTACGAGCAGTACTTC.

The chain couples TRBV5-1 to TRBJ2-2; 10 positions agree with TRBD1. V gave up 3 bases and J gave up 4 bases; unmatched junction bases: 6. There are 16 residues in the CDR3. Germline V gives CDR1 SGHRS, CDR2 YFSETQ. The CDR3 sequence: CASSSGTGDGTGELFF. CDR3 nucleotide sequence: TGCGCCAGCAGCTCCGGGACAGGGGACGGCACCGGGGAGCTGTTTTTT.

This chain joins TRBV6-5 and TRBJ1-5; 8 nucleotides align to TRBD1. V dropped 5 bases and J dropped 3; count of bases not matched to a gene: 6. Germline V gene lookup returns CDR1 MNHEY and CDR2 SVGAGI. This CDR3 has 15 amino acids. CDR3 coding DNA: TGTGCCAGCAGTGTTCAGGGGGCCCCCAATCAGCCCCAGCATTTT. It translates to CASSVQGAPNQPQHF.

This rearrangement joins TRBV28 to TRBJ2-7, with 9 bases lining up with TRBD2. Per germline, CDR1 MDHEN and CDR2 SYDVKM. The CDR3 length is 15 residues. The ends lost 6 bases at V and 0 bases at J; junction bases unmatched: 6. Here the CDR3 DNA reads TGTGCCAGCAGCACAAGCGGGGGGTTCTCCTACGAGCAGTACTTC. Residues: CASSTSGGFSYEQYF.

This chain joins TRBV6-5 and TRBJ2-5; 11 bases are a match to TRBD2. The germline CDR1 and CDR2 sequences are MNHEY and SVGAGI. The CDR3 sequence is 15 residues long. V gave up 7 bases and J gave up 1 base; unmatched junction bases: 5. As DNA, the CDR3 is TGTGCCAGCATTGAGACTAGCGGGGCCCAAGAGACCCAGTACTTC. Translating it yields CASIETSGAQETQYF.

This clone showed up just once. The chain recombines TRBV2 with TRBJ1-2; D is ambiguous. The CDR3 loop spans 14 amino acids. From germline, CDR1 is SNHLY and CDR2 FYNNEI. Deletions cut 6 bases from V and 2 bases from J, with 13 bases between. The CDR3 sequence: CASSGVLVNYGYTF. Here the CDR3 DNA reads TGTGCCAGCAGCGGGGTTTTAGTGAACTATGGCTACACCTTC.

The chain joins TRBV10-3 to TRBJ1-2; D not resolved. V was cut by 3 bases and J by 5 bases, with 4 bases left in between. The CDR3 contains 11 residues. CDR1 and CDR2 (germline): ENHRY, SYGVKD. CDR3 sequence: CAISEEYGYTF. CDR3 coding DNA: TGTGCCATCAGTGAAGAGTATGGCTACACCTTC.

The chain combines TRBV6-1 with TRBJ2-2; 9 bases line up with TRBD1. The CDR3 is made up of 15 amino acids. The V gene's germline CDR1 is MNHNS and CDR2 SASEGT. J was trimmed by 5 bases and V by 6 bases; bases with no gene match: 7. CDR3 sequence (DNA): TGTGCCAGCAGGACAGGGGGTGCGATTACCGGGGAGCTGTTTTTT. Translation gives CASRTGGAITGELFF.